These 11 T cell receptor beta chains were sequenced from one sample in a study of cytotoxic CD8 clonotypes in ibrutinib-treated CLL. Clones were read by immunoSEQ multiplex PCR, and TCRdb kept only the in-frame ones, dropping some. Of over 150,000 clones in the sample, over 55% are singletons; the top ten hold around an eighth. Sample: PBMCs, taken after 24 months of ibrutinib treatment. These receptor sequences come from a human donor with chronic lymphocytic leukemia.

The V call is TRBV6-6, the J call TRBJ2-4; D is ambiguous. Between the trimmed V and J ends, which lost 0 bases and 10 bases, there was a span of 4 bases. Germline-derived CDR1 and CDR2 are MNHNY and SVGAGI (reference sequence). This CDR3 is built from 11 residues. The CDR3 DNA is TGTGCCAGCAGTTACTCGGGGATTCAGTACTTC. As protein: CASSYSGIQYF.

The chain links TRBV5-1 to TRBJ2-5; 12 bases agree with TRBD2. Germline-derived CDR1 and CDR2 are SGHRS and YFSETQ. The CDR3 covers 15 residues. The junction had 6 bases not matched to a gene; V was cut back by 4 bases and J by 5 bases. CDR3 loop: CASSLTSGSLETQYF. The DNA of the CDR3 is TGCGCCAGCAGCCTGACTAGCGGGAGTTTGGAGACCCAGTACTTC.

CDR3 residues: CASSQGARQPQHF. CDR3 bases: TGCGCCAGCAGTCAGGGGGCCAGGCAGCCCCAGCATTTT. The chain uses TRBV10-2 and TRBJ1-5, with 8 bases fitting TRBD1. The CDR3 is 13 amino acids. Germline loops: CDR1 WSHSY, CDR2 SAAADI. Losses at the gene ends were 5 bases for V and 7 bases for J; bases not matched to a gene: 4.

The genes are TRBV27 and TRBJ2-7; TRBD1 matches 9 bases. J lost 3 bases, V lost 5 bases, and 8 bases had no gene match. Germline CDR1 MNHEY, CDR2 SMNVEV (reference sequence). CDR3 size: 15 residues. The CDR3 region is CASSLLGTGNYEQYF. The DNA for the CDR3 is TGTGCCAGCAGTCTCCTTGGGACAGGGAACTACGAGCAGTACTTC.

This clone was counted between two and nine times. The chain couples TRBV5-4 to TRBJ2-1; D perhaps matches TRBD2 (5 bases). V gave up 2 bases and J gave up 3 bases, with 12 bases separating them. The CDR3 length is 15 residues. Germline V gene sequence: CDR1 SGHNT, CDR2 YYREEE (reference sequence). The CDR3 is CASSFTSDFYNEQFF. Here the CDR3 DNA reads TGTGCCAGCAGCTTTACTAGTGACTTCTACAATGAGCAGTTCTTC.

V is TRBV5-1 and J is TRBJ1-4, with a weak D call TRBD1 (6 bases). Trimming pared 0 bases from V and 3 bases from J, leaving 12 bases between. Germline V lookup: CDR1 SGHRS, CDR2 YFSETQ. This CDR3 contains 16 residues. The chain's CDR3 is CASSLDRVGANEKLFF. CDR3 bases: TGCGCCAGCAGCTTGGACAGGGTTGGTGCTAATGAAAAACTGTTTTTT.

J is TRBJ2-3 and V is TRBV7-9; no definite D call. The CDR3 length is 18 residues. V lost 2 bases and J 4 bases, leaving 22 bases between the germline ends. Germline V gives CDR1 SEHNR, CDR2 FQNEAQ (reference sequence). CDR3 coding DNA: TGTGCCAGCAGCTTAATCCTTCGAGGCCTAACCAGTGCAGATACGCAGTATTTT. Amino acids: CASSLILRGLTSADTQYF.

V is TRBV5-1 and J is TRBJ1-3; no firm D call. Germline V gives CDR1 SGHRS, CDR2 YFSETQ. V was shortened by 0 bases and J by 3 bases, with 7 bases between the two germline ends. CDR3 length: 14 residues. CDR3 amino acids: CASSLGGNGNTIYF. CDR3 nucleotides: TGCGCCAGCAGCTTGGGAGGGAATGGAAACACCATATATTTT.

This sequence joins TRBV9 and TRBJ2-1; TRBD2 matches 8 bases. V lost 2 bases, J lost 6 bases, and 4 bases stayed unmatched. Germline V gives CDR1 SGDLS, CDR2 YYNGEE. The CDR3 is 14 amino acids. The CDR3 region is CASSVSGSLNEQFF. The CDR3 coding sequence is TGTGCCAGCAGCGTCAGCGGGAGCCTCAATGAGCAGTTCTTC.

This clone has only a few counts. V is TRBV6-4 and J is TRBJ1-2, with 12 bases lining up with TRBD1. CDR1 and CDR2 from the germline V gene are MRHNA and SNTAGT. With V trimmed by 6 bases and J by 7 bases, 6 bases remained unmatched. This CDR3 comprises 14 residues. The CDR3 coding sequence is TGTGCCAGCAGACCGTCGGGACAGGGGGCTGGCTACACCTTC. Protein: CASRPSGQGAGYTF.

On this clone: The sample carries other DNA sequences with the same CDR3. This chain joins TRBV5-6 and TRBJ1-1; 7 bases map to TRBD1. Germline V gene data show CDR1 as SGHDT and CDR2 as YYEEEE. V was pared by 4 bases and J by 5 bases, with 8 bases of the junction left unmatched. The CDR3 length is 14 residues. The CDR3 sequence is CASSLVPTGTEAFF. CDR3 DNA: TGTGCCAGCAGCCTGGTCCCGACAGGGACTGAAGCTTTCTTT.